The next 6 T cell receptor beta chains were all read from a single sample in a study of early T cells in non-severe SARS-CoV-2 infection. In TCRdb, the 5' RACE reads were re-called with MiXCR into one record per CDR3 protein. The sample gives around 26,000 distinct CDR3 sequences, about 4.8% of which show up once; 4.5% to 7% is in the top ten. Sequencing used whole blood. The receptors stem from an adult who was a healthcare worker with PCR-confirmed SARS-CoV-2 infection or an uninfected control (not recorded which).

At least ten counts were recorded for this clonotype. The gene calls are TRBV21-1 and TRBJ1-5. TRBV21-1 is termed a pseudogene. This CDR3 spans 15 amino acids. The CDR3, as DNA: TGTGCCAGCAGCAAAGGGTCCAACTTGTCTTCGCCCCAGCATTTT. Protein sequence: CASSKGSNLSSPQHF.

The table lists this clonotype with many counts. The genes are TRBV12-3 or TRBV12-4 and TRBJ2-1; possibly TRBD2 for D (6 bases). CDR3 length equals 16 residues. Trimming took off 2 bases at V and 0 bases at J, with 11 bases between the two ends. DNA of the CDR3: TGTGCCAGCAGTTTACGGAGGGAAAGCTCCTACAATGAGCAGTTCTTC. Protein: CASSLRRESSYNEQFF.

The sample holds many counts of this clonotype. The chain employs TRBV13 and TRBJ2-7; 10 bases map to TRBD2. The germline V gene encodes CDR1 PRHDT and CDR2 FYEKMQ (reference sequence). V was pared by 0 bases and J by 2 bases, with 7 bases of the junction left unmatched. The CDR3 length is 17 residues. This CDR3 reads CASSLGPSGGETYEQYF. CDR3 bases: TGTGCCAGCAGCTTAGGCCCTAGCGGGGGTGAAACCTACGAGCAGTACTTC.

In its sample, this clonotype was seen many times. The rearrangement links TRBV7-9 to TRBJ1-2; 10 positions agree with TRBD1. The trim removed 5 bases at V and 7 bases at J, leaving 7 bases unmatched. The V gene's germline CDR1 is SEHNR and CDR2 FQNEAQ (reference sequence). This CDR3 contains 14 residues. The CDR3 DNA reads as TGTGCCAGCAGCCCACCCGGGACAGGGGCTGGCTACACCTTC. Encoded protein: CASSPPGTGAGYTF.

In this sample, this clonotype turned up many times. The V call is TRBV7-3, the J call TRBJ1-2; 9 bases match TRBD1. In germline, CDR1 is SGHTA, CDR2 FQGTGA. V lost 5 bases, J lost 5 bases, and 6 bases stayed unmatched. This CDR3 spans 14 amino acids. CDR3 in amino acids: CASSPTGGGYGYTF. The CDR3 DNA reads as TGTGCCAGCAGCCCGACAGGGGGAGGTTATGGCTACACCTTC.

This clonotype occurred many times. The gene calls are TRBV7-2 and TRBJ1-1; a possible D gene is TRBD1 (6 bases). Trimming cost V 6 bases and J 5 bases, with 13 bases left between them. This CDR3 comprises 13 residues. Germline CDR1 SGHTA, CDR2 FQGNSA. CDR3 bases: TGTGCCAGCAGATCGGACAGCCGTACTGAAGCTTTCTTT. It yields the protein CASRSDSRTEAFF.